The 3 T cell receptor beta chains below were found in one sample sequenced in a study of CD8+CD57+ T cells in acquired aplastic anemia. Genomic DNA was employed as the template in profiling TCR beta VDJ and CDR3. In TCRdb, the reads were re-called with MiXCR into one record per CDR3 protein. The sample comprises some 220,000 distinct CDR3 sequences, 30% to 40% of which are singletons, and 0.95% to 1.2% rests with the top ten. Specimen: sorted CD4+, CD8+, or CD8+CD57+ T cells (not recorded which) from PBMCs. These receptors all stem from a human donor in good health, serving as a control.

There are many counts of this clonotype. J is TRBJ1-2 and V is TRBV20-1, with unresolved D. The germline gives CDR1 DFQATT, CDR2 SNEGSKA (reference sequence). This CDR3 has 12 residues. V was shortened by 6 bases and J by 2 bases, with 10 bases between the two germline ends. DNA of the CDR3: TGCAGTGCCAAGACGGAGAACTATGGCTACACCTTC. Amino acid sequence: CSAKTENYGYTF.

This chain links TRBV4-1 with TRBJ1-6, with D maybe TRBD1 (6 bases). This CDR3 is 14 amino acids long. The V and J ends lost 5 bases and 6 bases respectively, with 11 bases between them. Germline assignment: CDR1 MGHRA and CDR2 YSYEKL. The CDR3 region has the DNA TGCGCCAGCAGCATGCAGGGGCCTAATTCACCCCTCCACTTT. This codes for CASSMQGPNSPLHF.

In nucleotides, the CDR3 is TGCAGTGCTGGAACGGCTAGCGGGAGGAAGGGGTCACAGACCCAGTACTTC. Its protein is CSAGTASGRKGSQTQYF. The chain links TRBV20-1 to TRBJ2-5; TRBD2 matches at 11 bases. Germline CDR1 is DFQATT and CDR2 is SNEGSKA (reference sequence). The CDR3 length is 17 residues. After removal of 5 bases from V and 6 bases from J, the junction contained 17 bases not matched to a gene.